This TCR beta chain originates from a study of post-analysis software for immune sequencing data. Study-wide results and limits: Roughly 5 TRBV segments (TRBV5-6, TRBV5-1 and TRBV20-1 among them) occurred more frequently in patients than in controls. Under the F measure, samples that were prepared in one batch clustered strongly together. A significant reduction in normalized Chao1 diversity was observed in multiple sclerosis patients versus controls.

TCR beta libraries were prepared from cDNA with unique molecular identifiers. TCRdb re-called the PCR reads through MiXCR, storing one row per CDR3 protein. The sample holds about 820,000 distinct CDR3 sequences, about 53% seen once. Germline-derived CDR1 and CDR2 are SEHNR and FQNEAQ (reference sequence). With 5 bases removed from V and 7 bases from J, the gap between germline ends came to 9 bases. The CDR3 length is 12 residues. About this clonotype: Its matching antigen is unknown.

The chain carries TRBV7-9 and TRBJ2-4; D possibly corresponds to TRBD2 (5 bases). Input material: blood. This clonotype originated in a girl aged 10 to 17 with multiple sclerosis. Here the CDR3 reads CASSATGNIQYF. The CDR3 nucleotides are TGTGCCAGCAGCGCAACGGGGAACATTCAGTACTTC.